Listed below are T cell receptor beta chains from one sample, sequenced in a study of blood T cell repertoires in COVID-19. Only in-frame clones appear in the TCRdb table, and some are missing; sequencing was by immunoSEQ multiplex PCR. Of around 100,000 clones listed, roughly nine tenths are singletons. Sequences were obtained from peripheral blood. The receptors were gathered from a human donor with active COVID-19. The donor label of this sample is uncertain. The CDR3 runs from the conserved cysteine through the conserved F or W. D genes are given only for firm matches. Expanded clones get a size class; other rows say once, few or many, or leave the size out.

>TRBJ2-3|TRBV11-2|-|-|15
TGTGCCAGCAGCCCGGCAGGGGCGGGCACAGATACGCAGTATTTT
CASSPAGAGTDTQYF
>TRBJ1-1|TRBV6-5|-|-|14
TGTGCCAGCAGTTGGGGGGGCGGGAGGACTGAAGCTTTCTTT
CASSWGGGRTEAFF
>TRBJ2-3|TRBV2|-|TRBD2|15
TGTGCCAGCAGTGAGACTAGCGGGGGCTCAGATACGCAGTATTTT
CASSETSGGSDTQYF
>TRBJ1-1|TRBV2|-|-|13
TGTGCCAGCAGTATAGGGGAGAACACTGAAGCTTTCTTT
CASSIGENTEAFF
>TRBJ2-7|TRBV3-1/TRBV3-2|-|TRBD1|16
TGTGCCAGCAGCCAAGAGGGACAGGGGGATTCCTACGAGCAGTACTTC
CASSQEGQGDSYEQYF
>TRBJ2-2|TRBV13|-|TRBD1|15
TGTGCCAGCAGCCTGGGACAGTTGAACACCGGGGAGCTGTTTTTT
CASSLGQLNTGELFF
>TRBJ1-3|TRBV9|-|-|15
TGTGCCAGCAGCGTCTCGGGGGGACGTGGAAACACCATATATTTT
CASSVSGGRGNTIYF
>TRBJ2-7|TRBV5-6|few|-|14
TGTGCCAGCAGCTTGTTTACGACAGGTAACGAGCAGTACTTC
CASSLFTTGNEQYF
>TRBJ1-2|TRBV5-1|-|-|15
TGCGCCAGCAGCTTGGTGTCAGGAAGGATCTATGGCTACACCTTC
CASSLVSGRIYGYTF
>TRBJ2-3|TRBV5-5|-|TRBD2|15
TGTGCCAGCAGACACCGGTGGGGGGGAGGAGATACGCAGTATTTT
CASRHRWGGGDTQYF
>TRBJ1-1|TRBV6-5|-|-|13
TGTGCCAGCACAATAGTTCCGGGGACTGAAGCTTTCTTT
CASTIVPGTEAFF
>TRBJ2-7|TRBV11-2|few|TRBD1|16
TGTGCCAGCAGCTTAGGGCCCTCCGGGACAGTAAGCGAGCAGTACTTC
CASSLGPSGTVSEQYF
>TRBJ1-1|TRBV19|-|-|17
TGTGCCAGTAGTATATCCCCAAGCGGCGGAGGAGGCCTTGAAGCTTTCTTT
CASSISPSGGGGLEAFF
>TRBJ2-1|TRBV24-1|-|-|13
TGTGCCACGAGACAGGACCCCTACAATGAGCAGTTCTTC
CATRQDPYNEQFF
>TRBJ2-7|TRBV4-1|-|-|13
TGCGCCAGCAGCCAAGTGAGGCTCGACGAGCAGTACTTC
CASSQVRLDEQYF
>TRBJ2-7|TRBV7-2|-|-|16
TGTGCCAGCAGCTTAGAGGCTACTAGCTCCCTCTACGAGCAGTACTTC
CASSLEATSSLYEQYF
>TRBJ1-4|TRBV5-1|once|TRBD1|15
TGCGCCAGCAGCTTGGTTCAGGGGGCGAATGAAAAACTGTTTTTT
CASSLVQGANEKLFF
>TRBJ2-3|TRBV3-1/TRBV3-2|-|TRBD2|14
TGTGCCAGCAGCCAGAATCGGGGGGGCAATACGCAGTATTTT
CASSQNRGGNTQYF
>TRBJ1-2|TRBV15|once|TRBD1|20
TGTGCCACCAGCAGAGAGAGCCCTTCACTACCGGGACAGGGGGCGCGGGGCTACACCTTC
CATSRESPSLPGQGARGYTF
>TRBJ2-1|TRBV4-1|once|TRBD2|16
TGCGCCAGCAGCCCTAGGACTAGCGGGGATTACAATGAGCAGTTCTTC
CASSPRTSGDYNEQFF
>TRBJ2-1|TRBV6-5|-|-|12
TGTGCCACCCAGGACGGGGACAATGAGCAGTTCTTC
CATQDGDNEQFF
>TRBJ2-2|TRBV5-4|-|-|15
TGTGCCAGCAGCCCACCTAGCAACCTTGGGGGGGAGCTGTTTTTT
CASSPPSNLGGELFF